The rows below give T cell receptor beta chains drawn from one sample of a study of CD8 T cells in Susac syndrome. Using its own MiXCR run on the immunoSEQ multiplex PCR reads, TCRdb lists one record per CDR3 protein. The sample gives approximately 200,000 distinct CDR3 sequences, 92% of which show up once; around 0.15% is in the top ten. Sequencing used CD8+ T cells from PBMCs. The source of these receptors is a human donor with multiple sclerosis. Each CDR3 is given with its conserved first and last residue. D genes are given only for firm matches. Rows give clone size only sometimes, using once, few, many, or a class for an expanded clone.

V gene: TRBV30; J gene: TRBJ2-3; clone size: -; D gene: -; CDR3 protein: CAWSVLEVTDTQYF; CDR3 DNA: TGTGCCTGGAGTGTACTAGAGGTCACAGATACGCAGTATTTT
V gene: TRBV12-3/TRBV12-4; J gene: TRBJ2-2; clone size: -; D gene: -; CDR3 protein: CASSGHPPYNTGELFF; CDR3 DNA: TGTGCCAGCAGTGGACACCCTCCCTATAACACCGGGGAGCTGTTTTTT
V gene: TRBV9; J gene: TRBJ2-1; clone size: -; D gene: -; CDR3 protein: CASSVVQSSYNEQFF; CDR3 DNA: TGTGCCAGCAGCGTAGTACAGAGCTCCTACAATGAGCAGTTCTTC
V gene: TRBV20-1; J gene: TRBJ2-1; clone size: -; D gene: TRBD2; CDR3 protein: CSARDRLGLAGYNEQFF; CDR3 DNA: TGCAGTGCTAGAGATAGGTTGGGACTAGCGGGTTACAATGAGCAGTTCTTC
V gene: TRBV9; J gene: TRBJ2-1; clone size: -; D gene: TRBD2; CDR3 protein: CASSYGLAGVNEQFF; CDR3 DNA: TGTGCCAGCAGCTACGGACTAGCGGGAGTAAATGAGCAGTTCTTC
V gene: TRBV9; J gene: TRBJ2-2; clone size: -; D gene: -; CDR3 protein: CASSVADLVGSWDTGELFF; CDR3 DNA: TGTGCCAGCAGCGTAGCAGACTTGGTGGGTAGTTGGGACACCGGGGAGCTGTTTTTT
V gene: TRBV2; J gene: TRBJ1-5; clone size: -; D gene: -; CDR3 protein: CASSDADGQGNQPQHF; CDR3 DNA: TGTGCCAGCAGTGACGCGGATGGCCAGGGCAATCAGCCCCAGCATTTT
V gene: TRBV15; J gene: TRBJ1-1; clone size: -; D gene: TRBD1; CDR3 protein: CATSMGSGGSKSPGTEAFF; CDR3 DNA: TGTGCCACCAGCATGGGATCAGGGGGGAGTAAAAGTCCGGGCACTGAAGCTTTCTTT
V gene: TRBV3-1; J gene: TRBJ2-5; clone size: -; D gene: TRBD1; CDR3 protein: CASSPFDRALGTQYF; CDR3 DNA: TGTGCCAGCAGTCCTTTCGACAGGGCCCTTGGGACCCAGTACTTC
V gene: TRBV10-3; J gene: TRBJ2-6; clone size: -; D gene: -; CDR3 protein: CAISEDFGAPYNSGANVLTF; CDR3 DNA: TGTGCCATCAGTGAGGACTTCGGGGCCCCTTATAACTCTGGGGCCAACGTCCTGACTTTC
V gene: TRBV7-9; J gene: TRBJ2-5; clone size: once; D gene: -; CDR3 protein: CASSHPGEETQYF; CDR3 DNA: TGTGCCAGCAGCCATCCAGGGGAGGAGACCCAGTACTTC
V gene: TRBV7-9; J gene: TRBJ1-2; clone size: -; D gene: -; CDR3 protein: CASSSPGLWAYGYTF; CDR3 DNA: TGTGCCAGCAGCTCGCCGGGACTGTGGGCCTATGGCTACACCTTC
V gene: TRBV29-1; J gene: TRBJ2-7; clone size: once; D gene: TRBD2; CDR3 protein: CSVEWAGGGGEQYF; CDR3 DNA: TGCAGCGTTGAATGGGCCGGGGGGGGCGGAGAGCAGTACTTC
V gene: TRBV10-3; J gene: TRBJ2-7; clone size: -; D gene: TRBD2; CDR3 protein: CAISESAGGGYEQYF; CDR3 DNA: TGTGCCATCAGTGAGTCTGCGGGAGGGGGCTACGAGCAGTACTTC
V gene: TRBV2; J gene: TRBJ2-1; clone size: -; D gene: TRBD2; CDR3 protein: CATPPGAGGNEQFF; CDR3 DNA: TGTGCCACCCCGCCTGGGGCGGGAGGCAATGAGCAGTTCTTC
V gene: TRBV7-8; J gene: TRBJ1-4; clone size: -; D gene: -; CDR3 protein: CASSPLRDTNEKLFF; CDR3 DNA: TGTGCCAGCAGCCCCCTCCGGGATACTAATGAAAAACTGTTTTTT
V gene: TRBV4-1; J gene: TRBJ1-2; clone size: -; D gene: TRBD1; CDR3 protein: CASSQPYPGTGGYYGYTF; CDR3 DNA: TGCGCCAGCAGCCAACCTTATCCCGGGACAGGGGGATACTATGGCTACACCTTC
V gene: TRBV4-1; J gene: TRBJ1-4; clone size: -; D gene: -; CDR3 protein: CASSLVRLNEKLFF; CDR3 DNA: TGCGCCAGCAGCCTGGTTCGGCTTAATGAAAAACTGTTTTTT
V gene: TRBV7-9; J gene: TRBJ2-5; clone size: -; D gene: TRBD1; CDR3 protein: CASSFSQGKETQYF; CDR3 DNA: TGTGCCAGCAGCTTCTCACAGGGGAAAGAGACCCAGTACTTC
V gene: TRBV5-1; J gene: TRBJ1-2; clone size: -; D gene: -; CDR3 protein: CASSLTGPGVDGYTF; CDR3 DNA: TGCGCCAGCAGCTTAACCGGGCCGGGGGTCGATGGCTACACCTTC
V gene: TRBV7-9; J gene: TRBJ1-5; clone size: -; D gene: -; CDR3 protein: CASSLGGEFQPQHF; CDR3 DNA: TGTGCCAGCAGCTTAGGTGGAGAATTTCAGCCCCAGCATTTT
V gene: TRBV12-3/TRBV12-4; J gene: TRBJ2-1; clone size: -; D gene: TRBD2; CDR3 protein: CASSPTGLASYNEQFF; CDR3 DNA: TGTGCCAGCAGTCCAACGGGACTAGCCTCCTACAATGAGCAGTTCTTC